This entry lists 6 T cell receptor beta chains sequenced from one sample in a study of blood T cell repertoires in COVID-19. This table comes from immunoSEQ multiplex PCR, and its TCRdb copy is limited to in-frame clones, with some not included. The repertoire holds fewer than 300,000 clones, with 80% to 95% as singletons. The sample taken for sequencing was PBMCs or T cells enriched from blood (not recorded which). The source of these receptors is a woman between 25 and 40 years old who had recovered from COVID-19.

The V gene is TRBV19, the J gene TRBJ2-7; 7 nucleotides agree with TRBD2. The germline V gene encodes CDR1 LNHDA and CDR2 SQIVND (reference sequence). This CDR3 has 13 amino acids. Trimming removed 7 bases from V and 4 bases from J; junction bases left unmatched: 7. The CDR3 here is CASKPSGRYEQYF. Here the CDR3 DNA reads TGTGCCAGTAAGCCTAGCGGAAGGTACGAGCAGTACTTC.

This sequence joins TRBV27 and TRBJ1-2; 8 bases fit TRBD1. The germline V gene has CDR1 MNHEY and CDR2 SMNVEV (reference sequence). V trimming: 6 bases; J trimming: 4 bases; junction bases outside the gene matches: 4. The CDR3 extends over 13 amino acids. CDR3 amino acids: CASSFDRGYGYTF. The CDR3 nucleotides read TGTGCCAGCAGCTTTGACAGGGGCTATGGCTACACCTTC.

The CDR3 DNA is TGTGCCAGCAGCCAAGGACAGGGAGGTCAGCCCCAGCATTTT. Translating gives CASSQGQGGQPQHF. This chain connects TRBV7-2 to TRBJ1-5; 8 nucleotides line up with TRBD1. Germline CDR1 SGHTA, CDR2 FQGNSA. The CDR3 runs to 14 residues. V shed 5 bases, J shed 6 bases, and the junction held 6 bases outside the gene matches.

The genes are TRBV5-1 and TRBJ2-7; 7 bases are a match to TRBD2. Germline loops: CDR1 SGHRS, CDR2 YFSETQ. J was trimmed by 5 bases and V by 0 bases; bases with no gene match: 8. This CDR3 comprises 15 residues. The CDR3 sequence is CASSLVVAGANEQYF. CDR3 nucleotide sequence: TGCGCCAGCAGCTTGGTAGTCGCGGGAGCAAACGAGCAGTACTTC.

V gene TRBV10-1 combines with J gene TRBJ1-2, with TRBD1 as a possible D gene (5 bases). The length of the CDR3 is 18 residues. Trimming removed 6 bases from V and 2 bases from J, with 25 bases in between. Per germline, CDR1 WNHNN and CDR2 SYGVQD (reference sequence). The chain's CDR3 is CASRCHTGRGPLNYGYTF. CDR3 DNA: TGCGCCAGCAGATGTCATACGGGGAGGGGCCCCCTAAACTATGGCTACACCTTC.

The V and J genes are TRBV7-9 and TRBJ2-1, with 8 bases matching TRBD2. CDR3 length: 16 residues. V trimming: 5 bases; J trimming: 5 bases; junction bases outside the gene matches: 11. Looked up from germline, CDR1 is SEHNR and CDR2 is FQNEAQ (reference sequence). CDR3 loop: CASSNVAGNGDNEQFF. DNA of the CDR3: TGTGCCAGCAGCAACGTAGCGGGAAATGGCGACAATGAGCAGTTCTTC.